This TCR beta chain was retrieved from a study of blood T cell repertoires in COVID-19. Study-level information: T cells, B-cell-depleted T cells, or PBMCs provided the cDNA or gDNA that served as material.

As originally analysed: Reference gene primer amplification gave estimated nucleated cell counts. Libraries were prepared by immunoSEQ multiplex PCR; TCRdb keeps only in-frame clonotypes and omits some of them. That table furnishes V, J and clone size, whereas the DNA furnished D and trimming. The sample lists about 110,000 clones, approximately 70% occurring once. Germline V gene lookup returns CDR1 WNHNN and CDR2 SYGVQD (reference sequence). The CDR3 is made up of 19 amino acids. J lost 0 bases, V lost 6 bases, and 17 bases had no gene match. Material: peripheral blood. The receptor comes from a woman aged 55-69 years with acute or convalescent COVID-19. The chain joins TRBV10-1 to TRBJ1-5; 7 nucleotides agree with TRBD1. The chain's CDR3 is CASRLQGTYPRYSNQPQHF. The DNA for the CDR3 is TGCGCCAGCAGGCTACAGGGGACTTATCCTAGATATAGCAATCAGCCCCAGCATTTT.